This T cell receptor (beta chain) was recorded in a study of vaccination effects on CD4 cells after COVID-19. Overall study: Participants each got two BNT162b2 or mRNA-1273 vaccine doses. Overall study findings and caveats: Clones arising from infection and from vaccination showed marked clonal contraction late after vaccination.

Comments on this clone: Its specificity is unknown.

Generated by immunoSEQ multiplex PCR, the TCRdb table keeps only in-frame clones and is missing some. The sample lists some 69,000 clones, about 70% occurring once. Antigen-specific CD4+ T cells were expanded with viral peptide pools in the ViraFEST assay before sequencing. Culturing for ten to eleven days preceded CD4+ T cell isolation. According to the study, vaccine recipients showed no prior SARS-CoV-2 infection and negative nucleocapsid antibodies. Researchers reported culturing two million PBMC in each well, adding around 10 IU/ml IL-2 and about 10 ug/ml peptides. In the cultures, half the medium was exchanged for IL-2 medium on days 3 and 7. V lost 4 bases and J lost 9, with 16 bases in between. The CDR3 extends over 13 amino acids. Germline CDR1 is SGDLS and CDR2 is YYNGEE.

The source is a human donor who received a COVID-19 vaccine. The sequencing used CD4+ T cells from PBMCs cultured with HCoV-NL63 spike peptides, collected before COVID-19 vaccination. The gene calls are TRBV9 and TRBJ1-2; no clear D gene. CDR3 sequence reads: CASSNDFGISYTF. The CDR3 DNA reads TGTGCCAGCAGCAATGACTTTGGAATTAGCTACACCTTC.